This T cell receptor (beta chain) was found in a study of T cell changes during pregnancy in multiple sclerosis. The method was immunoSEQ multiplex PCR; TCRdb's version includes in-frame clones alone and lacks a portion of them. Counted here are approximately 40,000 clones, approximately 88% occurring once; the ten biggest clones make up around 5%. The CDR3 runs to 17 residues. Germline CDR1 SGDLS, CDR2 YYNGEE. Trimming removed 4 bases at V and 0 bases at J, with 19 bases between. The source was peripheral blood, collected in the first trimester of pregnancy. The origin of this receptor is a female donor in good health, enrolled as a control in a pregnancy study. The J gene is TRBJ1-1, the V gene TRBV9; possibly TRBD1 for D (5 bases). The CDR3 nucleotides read TGTGCCAGCAGCTCAGAAAGGGGTCGTAGCATGAACACTGAAGCTTTCTTT. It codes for CASSSERGRSMNTEAFF. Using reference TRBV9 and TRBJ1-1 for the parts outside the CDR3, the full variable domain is DSGVTQTPKHLITATGQRVTLRCSPRSGDLSVYWYQQSLDQGLQFLIQYYNGEERAKGNILERFSAQQFPDLHSELNLSSLELGDSALYFCASSSERGRSMNTEAFFGQGTRLTVV.